A single TCR beta chain is shown here with its context. Its antigen is undetermined. Each donor had at least one pre-ART and at least two post-ART PBMC samples. All participants with HIV were treated in the United States. DNA was extracted from approximately 0.95-9.8 million thawed cryopreserved PBMC. Version v3.0 of the immunoSEQ assay ran at survey level. This table comes from immunoSEQ multiplex PCR, and its TCRdb copy is limited to in-frame clones, with some not included. The table lists 35,000 or so clones, 90% to 95% of them singletons. The data stem from a study of long-term antiretroviral therapy in people with HIV. General study results and limits: An increase in diversity followed ART, yet levels stayed below transplant donor controls.

This CDR3 has 14 residues. Trimming at V came to 4 bases and at J to 0 bases, leaving 3 bases not matched to a gene. The germline V gene encodes CDR1 ENHRY and CDR2 SYGVKD. This chain uses TRBV10-3 with TRBJ2-7, with 7 bases lining up with TRBD1. The sample in question was unsorted PBMCs, obtained 4.1 years after starting antiretroviral therapy. The clonotype was recovered from a woman aged 45-65 years with HIV. The CDR3 DNA follows: TGTGCCATCAGTGGGGACAGCGACTCCTACGAGCAGTACTTC. Translation gives CAISGDSDSYEQYF.